Listed below are T cell receptor beta chains from one sample, sequenced in a study of cytomegalovirus exposure and HLA in healthy donors. Only in-frame clones appear in the TCRdb table, and some are missing; sequencing was by immunoSEQ multiplex PCR. The table has 85,000 to 90,000 clones, roughly 80% seen once. The sample consisted of PBMCs. All receptors derive from a man aged 25-45 years in good health and CMV-seropositive. Both conserved end residues are part of each CDR3. The D gene is left open where the match is weak. Rows give clone size only sometimes, using once, few, many, or a class for an expanded clone.

J gene,clone size,V gene,D gene,CDR3 DNA,CDR3 protein
TRBJ2-7,-,TRBV6-1,-,TGTGCCAGCAGTGAAAGTCTACAGACCTACGAGCAGTACTTC,CASSESLQTYEQYF
TRBJ2-3,-,TRBV5-6,-,TGTGCCAGCAGCTTGGCGTGGCGGGGAGCAGATACGCAGTATTTT,CASSLAWRGADTQYF
TRBJ2-1,-,TRBV11-3,-,TGTGCCAGCAGCTTAGGTAGCTTTGAGCAGTTCTTC,CASSLGSFEQFF
TRBJ1-1,-,TRBV30,-,TGTGCCTGGATTCGCGCGGGGGGTGTCACTGAAGCTTTCTTT,CAWIRAGGVTEAFF
TRBJ1-1,-,TRBV5-1,-,TGCGCCAGCAGCTTGAGAGGGAACACTGAAGCTTTCTTT,CASSLRGNTEAFF
TRBJ2-6,few,TRBV19,-,TGTGCCAGTAGTATAGAGGGCCACCAATACTCTGGGGCCAACGTCCTGACTTTC,CASSIEGHQYSGANVLTF
TRBJ2-7,-,TRBV19,-,TGTGCCAGTAGTATACCCGGGTACGAGCAGTACTTC,CASSIPGYEQYF
TRBJ2-1,-,TRBV5-8,TRBD2,TGTGCCAGCAGCTTGGCCGGGGTAGCGGGGGGACCCTACAATGAGCAGTTCTTC,CASSLAGVAGGPYNEQFF
TRBJ1-6,-,TRBV7-3,-,TGTGCCAGCAGCCAAAAGAGCAAGTTCACAGGGACAAAATCCTATAATTCACCCCTCCACTTT,CASSQKSKFTGTKSYNSPLHF
TRBJ2-1,-,TRBV7-2,-,TGTGCCAGCAGCTTGGACAGTTCCAATGAGCAGTTCTTC,CASSLDSSNEQFF
TRBJ2-1,-,TRBV6-6,TRBD2,TGTGCCAGCAGTTACCCCCCGGGACTAGCGCATGAGCAGTTCTTC,CASSYPPGLAHEQFF
TRBJ1-1,-,TRBV4-3,-,TGCGCCAGCAGCCAAGATGTGGAGGACGCACTCCCCGAGCCAGCTTTCTTT,CASSQDVEDALPEPAFF
TRBJ2-5,-,TRBV28,-,TGTGCCAGCAGCCCCGGGGGAACAGAGACCCAGTACTTC,CASSPGGTETQYF
TRBJ2-4,-,TRBV7-9,-,TGTGCCGGGACGGGACTCGGAGCCAAAAACATTCAGTACTTC,CAGTGLGAKNIQYF
TRBJ2-2,-,TRBV28,TRBD1,TGTGCCAGCAGCCCACGGACAGGGGAGTCTTTCGGGGAGCTGTTTTTT,CASSPRTGESFGELFF
TRBJ1-5,-,TRBV27,-,TGTGCCAGCAGACCTTTGGGCCGTAGCAATCAGCCCCAGCATTTT,CASRPLGRSNQPQHF
TRBJ2-5,-,TRBV29-1,TRBD2,TGCAGCGTTGATAATCGGGGGGGAGGTTCGGAGACCCAGTACTTC,CSVDNRGGGSETQYF
TRBJ1-1,-,TRBV7-3,TRBD1,TGTGCCAGCAGCAAAACAGGGGACCTGAACACTGAAGCTTTCTTT,CASSKTGDLNTEAFF
TRBJ1-6,-,TRBV19,-,TGTGCCACTTCTGGGGCTATACCCTATAATTCACCCCTCCACTTT,CATSGAIPYNSPLHF
TRBJ2-3,once,TRBV18,-,TGTGCCAGTACACCGGGGGGCCCTGGGGCCACAGATACGCAGTATTTT,CASTPGGPGATDTQYF
TRBJ1-1,-,TRBV7-2,-,TGTGCCAGCAGCTTAGAGGGGCTTGTCGCTGAAGCTTTCTTT,CASSLEGLVAEAFF
TRBJ1-4,-,TRBV28,-,TGTGCCAGCAGCTTTGTGCAAAGGGGTGAAAAACTGTTTTTT,CASSFVQRGEKLFF
TRBJ2-1,-,TRBV18,-,TGTGCCAGCTCACAGGCCGACAGCGAGCGGTTCTTC,CASSQADSERFF
TRBJ2-7,-,TRBV5-1,-,TGCGCCAGCAGTGTTCCTGGGGGCTCGTACGAGCAGTACTTC,CASSVPGGSYEQYF
TRBJ2-3,-,TRBV11-2,-,TGTGCCAGCAGCTTAGAGCGGCTAGGAGGAGGGGCAGATACGCAGTATTTT,CASSLERLGGGADTQYF
TRBJ2-2,once,TRBV7-2,TRBD2,TGTGCCAGCAGCTCAGGAGCTAGCGGGGGGTTATCCACCGGGGAGCTGTTTTTT,CASSSGASGGLSTGELFF
TRBJ2-1,-,TRBV5-1,-,TGCGCCAGTTATCCAGGGGAATCCTACAATGAGCAGTTCTTC,CASYPGESYNEQFF
TRBJ1-4,-,TRBV7-8,TRBD1,TGTGCCAGCAGCTTAACCGCCAGGGGGAGTGAAAAACTGTTTTTT,CASSLTARGSEKLFF
TRBJ2-3,-,TRBV27,-,TGTGCCAGCAGTTTATCGGCGGGGGCTAGCACAGATACGCAGTATTTT,CASSLSAGASTDTQYF
TRBJ2-2,-,TRBV13,TRBD2,TGTGCCAGCAGCTACGCACTCATAGCGGGGGGGCGGACCGGGGAGCTGTTTTTT,CASSYALIAGGRTGELFF
TRBJ1-3,-,TRBV5-1,-,TGCGCCAGCACCCGGGACATCTCCGGAAACACCATATATTTT,CASTRDISGNTIYF
TRBJ2-3,-,TRBV6-5,-,TGTGCCAGCAGTTACTCCGGCGGGCCCGGAACAGATACGCAGTATTTT,CASSYSGGPGTDTQYF
TRBJ2-5,-,TRBV7-9,TRBD2,TGTGCCAGCAGCTCCGCGGGCCCCCGGGGAGGGGAGACCCAGTACTTC,CASSSAGPRGGETQYF
TRBJ1-4,-,TRBV6-1,TRBD1,TGTGCCAGCAGTGAAGCCCCCGGGACAGGGGAGGAAAAACTGTTTTTT,CASSEAPGTGEEKLFF
TRBJ2-2,few,TRBV7-3,-,TGTGCCAGCAGCTCTTCCAGGTCCGGGGAGCTGTTTTTT,CASSSSRSGELFF
TRBJ2-3,-,TRBV7-2,-,TGTGCCAGCAGCTTTAACAGGGGAGGAGATACGCAGTATTTT,CASSFNRGGDTQYF
TRBJ2-7,-,TRBV2,TRBD1,TGTGCCAGTCTAACCGGGACAGGGGGCTACGAGCAGTACTTC,CASLTGTGGYEQYF
TRBJ2-3,-,TRBV10-2,TRBD2,TGCGCCAGCAGTGAGAGGGGCGGGGGGAGCACAGATACGCAGTATTTT,CASSERGGGSTDTQYF
TRBJ2-1,-,TRBV4-1,TRBD2,TGCGCCAGCAGTAAAAGCGGGGGGCCACTGGGTGAGCAGTTCTTC,CASSKSGGPLGEQFF
TRBJ1-1,-,TRBV30,-,TGTGCCTGGAGTAGGAGGACTGAAGCTTTCTTT,CAWSRRTEAFF
TRBJ2-3,few,TRBV5-1,-,TGCGCCAGCAGCTTGGGAGCAGATACGCAGTATTTT,CASSLGADTQYF
TRBJ2-2,-,TRBV4-1,-,TGCGCCAGCAGCCAAGATCATTGGCGGACCGGGGAGCTGTTTTTT,CASSQDHWRTGELFF
TRBJ1-2,-,TRBV6-5,TRBD1,TGTGCCACCTCTCCCTCCGAGACAGGGGTCGGTGGCTACACCTTC,CATSPSETGVGGYTF
TRBJ1-6,-,TRBV6-1,-,TGTGCCAGCAGTGAAGGGGGCCGCCTGTTTGGTTCACCCCTCCACTTT,CASSEGGRLFGSPLHF
TRBJ1-2,-,TRBV7-9,TRBD1,TGTGCCAGCAGCTTAGCCGGGACAGGGGTTAATGGCTACACCTTC,CASSLAGTGVNGYTF
TRBJ2-1,-,TRBV27,TRBD2,TGTGCCAGCAGTTTGCGGGGGGGGTCCTACAATGAGCAGTTCTTC,CASSLRGGSYNEQFF
TRBJ1-6,-,TRBV15,-,TGTGCCACCAGCAGATCGAATTCACCCCTCCACTTT,CATSRSNSPLHF
TRBJ2-3,few,TRBV7-3,-,TGTGCCAGCAGCACCTACAGAGAAGATACGCAGTATTTT,CASSTYREDTQYF
TRBJ2-1,-,TRBV7-8,-,TGTGCCAGCACAGCAATCTCAGGGGTCAATGAGCAGTTCTTC,CASTAISGVNEQFF
TRBJ2-5,-,TRBV28,TRBD2,TGTGCCAGCAGAGCGGGGGGAGAGACCCAGTACTTC,CASRAGGETQYF
TRBJ1-5,once,TRBV19,TRBD1,TGTGCCAGTAGTATAGGGGACAGGGGGAATCAGCCCCAGCATTTT,CASSIGDRGNQPQHF
TRBJ1-2,-,TRBV5-1,-,TGCGCCAGCACAGGGGCTACTAACTATGGCTACACCTTC,CASTGATNYGYTF
TRBJ1-4,-,TRBV18,-,TGTGCCAGCTCACCACCTCCCGGGAATGAAAAACTGTTTTTT,CASSPPPGNEKLFF
TRBJ2-1,-,TRBV18,-,TGTGCCAGCTCACCAAATTACGGGAATGAGCAGTTCTTC,CASSPNYGNEQFF
TRBJ2-1,-,TRBV9,TRBD2,TGTGCCAGCAGCGTAACTAGCGGGGGGCACAATGAGCAGTTCTTC,CASSVTSGGHNEQFF